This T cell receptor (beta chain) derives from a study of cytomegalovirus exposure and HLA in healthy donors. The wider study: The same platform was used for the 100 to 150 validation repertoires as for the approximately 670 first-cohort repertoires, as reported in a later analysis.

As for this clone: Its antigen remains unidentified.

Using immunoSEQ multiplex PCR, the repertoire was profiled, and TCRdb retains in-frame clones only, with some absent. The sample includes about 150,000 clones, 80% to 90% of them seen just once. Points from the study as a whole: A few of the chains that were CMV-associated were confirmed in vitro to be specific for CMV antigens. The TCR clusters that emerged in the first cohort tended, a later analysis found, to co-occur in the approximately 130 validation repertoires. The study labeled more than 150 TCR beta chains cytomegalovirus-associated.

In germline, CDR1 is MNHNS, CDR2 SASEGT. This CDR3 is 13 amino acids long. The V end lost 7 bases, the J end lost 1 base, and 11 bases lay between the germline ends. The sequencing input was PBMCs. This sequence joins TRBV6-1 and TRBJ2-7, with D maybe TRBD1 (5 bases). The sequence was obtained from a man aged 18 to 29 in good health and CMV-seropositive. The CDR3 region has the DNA TGTGCCAGCATTAGGGGATTGTCCTACGAGCAGTACTTC. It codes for CASIRGLSYEQYF.